This TCR beta chain emerged from a study of OX40 agonist ivuxolimab in advanced cancers. Overall study context: Patients received intravenous ivuxolimab every 2 weeks at 0.01 to 10 mg/kg.

V lost 4 bases and J 6 bases, leaving 25 bases between the germline ends. The germline CDR1 and CDR2 sequences are SGHRS and YFSETQ. CDR3 size: 18 residues. Assay: immunoSEQ multiplex PCR; the TCRdb copy retains only in-frame clones and omits some. Of tens of thousands of clones detected, more than 85% appear once; the ten largest clones hold 3% to 4%. Only a few counts were recorded for this clone. The TCR originated in an adult with an advanced solid tumor such as melanoma, head and neck, liver or kidney cancer. This sequence joins TRBV5-1 and TRBJ2-2, with D possibly being TRBD1 or TRBD2 (6 bases each). Sequencing used CD4+ or CD8+ T cells sorted from blood, obtained in a trial of the OX40 agonist ivuxolimab. The CDR3: CASSHQGIGAGFSGELFF. CDR3 in DNA: TGCGCCAGCAGCCACCAGGGGATAGGGGCGGGGTTCTCCGGGGAGCTGTTTTTT.